Given below is one TCR beta chain in context. V was clipped by 6 bases and J by 3 bases; unmatched bases: 7. This CDR3 is 13 amino acids long. The germline CDR1 and CDR2 sequences are SQVTM and ANQGSEA. Per the authors' pipeline: Nucleated cell counts were estimated from reference gene primer amplification. Libraries were prepared by immunoSEQ multiplex PCR; TCRdb keeps only in-frame clonotypes and omits some of them. V and J calls and clone size are given by that table; D and trimming were obtained from the DNA. Among roughly 180,000 clones, approximately 85% were seen once, and the ten largest hold roughly 1.1%. The data stem from a study of blood T cell repertoires in COVID-19. Across the study: COVID-19 samples, acute and convalescent, were from the United States, Italy and Spain. Nucleic acid was either cDNA or gDNA, and it came from T cells, B-cell-depleted T cells, or PBMCs.

The receptor was derived from a man aged 60 to 69 who had recovered from COVID-19. The V and J genes are TRBV29-1 and TRBJ1-1, with 7 bases aligning to TRBD1. Sequencing input: peripheral blood. The CDR3 DNA follows: TGCAGCGTACGGGACAGCTACTACACTGAAGCTTTCTTT. Protein sequence: CSVRDSYYTEAFF. Full variable domain (missing parts from reference TRBV29-1 and TRBJ1-1): SAVISQKPSRDICQRGTSLTIQCQVDSQVTMMFWYRQQPGQSLTLIATANQGSEATYESGFVIDKFPISRPNLTFSTLTVSNMSPEDSSIYLCSVRDSYYTEAFFGQGTRLTVV.